These 8 T cell receptor beta chains came from one sample sequenced in a study of blood T cell repertoires in COVID-19. Profiled with immunoSEQ multiplex PCR; TCRdb holds only in-frame clones, not every one. The table includes a few hundred thousand clones, more than 90% detected once. Sequencing was carried out using peripheral blood. Source of these receptors: a person under 35 with COVID-19, enrolled during active disease.

V and J are TRBV9 and TRBJ2-7; perhaps TRBD1 as D (7 bases). Germline lookup yields CDR1 SGDLS and CDR2 YYNGEE. V was shortened by 4 bases and J by 6 bases, with 17 bases between the two germline ends. The CDR3 length is 14 residues. The CDR3 spells CASSPGDRVAEQYF. The CDR3 nucleotides are TGTGCCAGCAGCCCGGGGGACAGAGTGGCCGAGCAGTACTTC. Supplemented by reference TRBV9 and TRBJ2-7, the full variable domain reads DSGVTQTPKHLITATGQRVTLRCSPRSGDLSVYWYQQSLDQGLQFLIQYYNGEERAKGNILERFSAQQFPDLHSELNLSSLELGDSALYFCASSPGDRVAEQYFGPGTRLTVT.

The chain joins TRBV20-1 to TRBJ1-5; D is ambiguous. V was shortened by 3 bases and J by 4 bases, with 10 bases between the two germline ends. The CDR3 loop spans 13 amino acids. The germline CDR1 and CDR2 sequences are DFQATT and SNEGSKA (reference sequence). The CDR3 spells CSASDPENQPQHF. The DNA of the CDR3 is TGCAGTGCTAGTGATCCCGAGAATCAGCCCCAGCATTTT.

V and J are TRBV6-5 and TRBJ1-1; tentatively, D is TRBD1 (5 bases). The CDR3 consists of 11 residues. In germline, CDR1 is MNHEY, CDR2 SVGAGI. Trimming pared 4 bases from V and 11 bases from J, leaving 11 bases between. DNA of the CDR3: TGTGCCAGCAGTTCAGGGAGGCGGGCTTTCTTT. This codes for CASSSGRRAFF.

The CDR3: CASSEAGGRGLFF. In nucleotides, the CDR3 is TGTGCCAGCAGTGAAGCGGGGGGTCGGGGACTGTTTTTT. The gene calls are TRBV2 and TRBJ1-4, with a weak D call TRBD1 (5 bases). The CDR3 totals 13 residues. Germline V CDR1 and CDR2: SNHLY, FYNNEI. V was shortened by 0 bases and J by 13 bases, with 12 bases between the two germline ends. Drawing the rest from reference TRBV2 and TRBJ1-4, the complete variable domain is EPEVTQTPSHQVTQMGQEVILRCVPISNHLYFYWYRQILGQKVEFLVSFYNNEISEKSEIFDDQFSVERPDGSNFTLKIRSTKLEDSAMYFCASSEAGGRGLFFGSGTQLSVL.

This chain connects TRBV19 to TRBJ1-2; 12 nucleotides align to TRBD1. This CDR3 region has 14 residues. Germline lookup yields CDR1 LNHDA and CDR2 SQIVND (reference sequence). J was trimmed by 7 bases and V by 4 bases; bases with no gene match: 4. CDR3 sequence: CASSTGQGAFGYTF. CDR3 DNA: TGTGCCAGTAGTACGGGACAGGGGGCTTTTGGCTACACCTTC.

This rearrangement joins TRBV14 to TRBJ1-4, with D unclear. Trimming stripped 3 bases from V and 4 bases from J, with 9 bases between. CDR3 length: 14 amino acids. Germline lookup yields CDR1 SGHDN and CDR2 FVKESK. CDR3 residues: CASSQRSSNEKLFF. In DNA, the CDR3 is TGTGCCAGCAGCCAGCGTAGCAGTAATGAAAAACTGTTTTTT.

The genes are TRBV19 and TRBJ2-7, with a tentative D call TRBD1 (7 bases). Germline loops: CDR1 LNHDA, CDR2 SQIVND (reference sequence). This CDR3 comprises 14 residues. V was shortened by 5 bases and J by 0 bases, with 11 bases between the two germline ends. CDR3 nucleotide sequence: TGTGCCAGTAGTCCGGGGGACAGCTCCTACGAGCAGTACTTC. Amino acids: CASSPGDSSYEQYF.

The rearrangement joins TRBV6-5 to TRBJ1-2; possibly TRBD1 for D (5 bases). Germline loops: CDR1 MNHEY, CDR2 SVGAGI. The CDR3 extends over 15 amino acids. V dropped 7 bases and J dropped 3 bases, with 18 bases sitting between them. The CDR3 loop is CASTPGTPRDYGYTF. CDR3 nucleotide sequence: TGTGCCAGCACCCCAGGGACTCCCCGGGACTATGGCTACACCTTC.